A single sample gave rise to the 8 T cell receptor beta chains below, sequenced in a study of CD8+ T cells in alopecia areata. Extraction of RNA preceded its reverse transcription into cDNA, which served as the sequencing template. Profiled with immunoSEQ multiplex PCR; TCRdb holds only in-frame clones, not every one. The table records about 290,000 clones, roughly 50% of them present only once. Treatment given: oral pan-JAK inhibitor, 5-10 mg twice daily. The sequencing used CD4+ T cells sorted from blood, collected at week 24, from a patient treated with tofacitinib. The receptor set was obtained from a human donor with alopecia areata.

The chain carries TRBV5-1 and TRBJ1-4; maybe TRBD1 (6 bases). The CDR3 totals 14 residues. In germline, CDR1 is SGHRS, CDR2 YFSETQ. Trimming shortened V by 3 bases and J by 2 bases, and 8 bases separated the two germline ends. The CDR3 spells CASSWGQTNEKLFF. The CDR3 DNA is TGCGCCAGCAGCTGGGGGCAGACTAATGAAAAACTGTTTTTT. Based on the CDR3 plus reference TRBV5-1 and TRBJ1-4, the full variable domain is KAGVTQTPRYLIKTRGQQVTLSCSPISGHRSVSWYQQTPGQGLQFLFEYFSETQRNKGNFPGRFSGRQFSNSRSEMNVSTLELGDSALYLCASSWGQTNEKLFFGSGTQLSVL.

This clone was found a few times. The chain couples TRBV2 to TRBJ2-3; either TRBD1 or TRBD2 may fit D (5 bases each). The ends were cut back, 8 bases at V and 0 bases at J, with 15 bases in the middle. The CDR3 consists of 15 residues. Germline V gives CDR1 SNHLY, CDR2 FYNNEI. CDR3 loop: CASCRGSLSTDTQYF. The CDR3 region has the DNA TGTGCCAGCTGCCGGGGCAGCTTAAGCACAGATACGCAGTATTTT.

The chain couples TRBV4-3 to TRBJ2-3; possibly TRBD1 for D (6 bases). Between the trimmed V and J ends, which lost 6 bases and 0 bases, there was a span of 10 bases. The germline CDR1 and CDR2 sequences are LGHNA and YSLEER. There are 14 residues in the CDR3. The CDR3 here is CASSDRFSTDTQYF. The CDR3 DNA reads TGCGCCAGCAGTGACAGGTTTAGCACAGATACGCAGTATTTT.

The V call is TRBV12-2, the J call TRBJ1-1; the table assigns TRBD1, which was not confirmed against the DNA. TRBV12-2 is noted as a pseudogene. The CDR3 is made up of 14 amino acids. The CDR3 coding sequence is TGTGCAAGTCGCTTAAAACAGGGCCGGACTGAAGCTTTCTTT. The encoded protein is CASRLKQGRTEAFF.

V usage is TRBV12-5 and J usage is TRBJ2-3; 9 nucleotides align to TRBD1. Looked up from germline, CDR1 is LGHNT and CDR2 is FRNRAP. This CDR3 has 14 residues. V trimming: 10 bases; J trimming: 3 bases; junction bases outside the gene matches: 8. CDR3: CAILQGAVTDTQYF. The CDR3 region has the DNA TGTGCTATACTACAGGGGGCGGTGACAGATACGCAGTATTTT.

This clone was picked up many times. This chain links TRBV6-5 with TRBJ1-6; D unclear. Trimming stripped 5 bases from V and 0 bases from J, with 8 bases between. Per the germline V gene, CDR1 is MNHEY and CDR2 is SVGAGI. CDR3 size: 15 residues. The DNA of the CDR3 is TGTGCCAGCAGTCGTAAGAGCTCCTATAATTCACCCCTCCACTTT. Its protein is CASSRKSSYNSPLHF.

This chain connects TRBV7-2 to TRBJ2-3; D possibly uses TRBD1 or TRBD2 (5 bases each). This CDR3 contains 14 residues. CDR1 and CDR2 (germline): SGHTA, FQGNSA. Trimming left V 3 bases short and J 6 bases short, with 13 bases between. CDR3 in amino acids: CASSFLGEPDTQYF. Written as DNA, the CDR3 is TGTGCCAGCAGCTTTCTGGGGGAGCCCGATACGCAGTATTTT.

This clone was picked up one time. This chain uses TRBV4-1 with TRBJ2-1; D ambiguous. Germline-derived CDR1 and CDR2 are MGHRA and YSYEKL. Trimming pared 4 bases from V and 6 bases from J, leaving 19 bases between. The CDR3 extends over 16 amino acids. This chain's CDR3 is CASSPSLSWNSNEQFF. CDR3 bases: TGCGCCAGCAGCCCCTCCCTCTCGTGGAACAGCAATGAGCAGTTCTTC.